The next 3 T cell receptor beta chains were all read from a single sample in a study of cytomegalovirus exposure and HLA in healthy donors. 60 Vbeta and 13 Jbeta primers were used in PCR. TCRdb keeps only in-frame clones here, not all; method: immunoSEQ multiplex PCR. The sample includes roughly 150,000 clones, approximately 80% of them seen just once. Sequencing used PBMCs. Every receptor here comes from a woman aged 50 to 60 in good health and CMV-seropositive.

V gene TRBV29-1 combines with J gene TRBJ2-2; the D gene is possibly TRBD1 (5 bases). V was pared by 7 bases and J by 4 bases, with 13 bases between. There are 13 residues in the CDR3. CDR1 and CDR2 from the germline V gene are SQVTM and ANQGSEA. The CDR3 loop reads CSATHDSTGELFF. CDR3 DNA: TGCAGCGCCACCCATGACAGCACCGGGGAGCTGTTTTTT.

The gene calls are TRBV2 and TRBJ1-2; no definite D call. The CDR3 runs to 11 residues. Looked up from germline, CDR1 is SNHLY and CDR2 is FYNNEI. V lost 7 bases, J lost 8 bases, and 11 bases lay in between. This chain's CDR3 is CASIKAAGYTF. The CDR3 nucleotides read TGTGCCAGCATTAAAGCAGCGGGCTACACCTTC. The full variable domain, in which reference TRBV2 and TRBJ1-2 provide the parts outside the CDR3, is EPEVTQTPSHQVTQMGQEVILRCVPISNHLYFYWYRQILGQKVEFLVSFYNNEISEKSEIFDDQFSVERPDGSNFTLKIRSTKLEDSAMYFCASIKAAGYTFGSGTRLTVV.

The chain recombines TRBV4-1 with TRBJ2-3; 12 positions agree with TRBD2. J gave up 5 bases and V 5 bases, and 8 bases lay outside the gene matches. Germline CDR1 is MGHRA and CDR2 is YSYEKL. The CDR3 is 16 residues long. The CDR3 loop is CASSLKLAGGGDTQYF. As DNA, the CDR3 is TGCGCCAGCAGCTTAAAACTAGCGGGGGGAGGAGATACGCAGTATTTT.